Shown below are 18 T cell receptor beta chains from a single sample sequenced in a study of blood T cells in healthy people across ages. Sample-barcoded 5' priming and a J-beta primer mix drove a second PCR of roughly 6 to 12 cycles. TCRdb reanalysed the 5' RACE reads using MiXCR and keeps one entry per CDR3 protein. This sample has about 720,000 distinct CDR3 sequences; approximately 25% occur once, and the top ten carry under 4%. The same data also went into a second study, on T cells of mothers and their children.

The sequencing sample was made of blood. These receptors came from a boy younger than 18 in good health.

Comments on this clonotype: Compared with germline, one end of the junction differs, possibly owing to a read error. The chain is built from TRBV20-1 and TRBJ2-1; either TRBD1 or TRBD2 may supply D (5 bases each). The CDR3 has 14 amino acids. Germline-derived CDR1 and CDR2 are DFQATT and SNEGSKA (reference sequence). Here the CDR3 reads CSARARALSDERYF. CDR3 nucleotide sequence: TGCAGTGCTAGAGCCAGGGCCTTGAGCGACGAGCGGTACTTC.

The chain links TRBV29-1 to TRBJ2-1, with a tentative D call TRBD1 (6 bases). Trimming shortened V by 8 bases and J by 4 bases, and 18 bases separated the two germline ends. CDR3 length: 14 amino acids. Germline V lookup: CDR1 SQVTM, CDR2 ANQGSEA. DNA of the CDR3: TGCAGCTCCTCCCCAAGGGGGTTTTACAATGAGCAGTTCTTC. Translated, it gives CSSSPRGFYNEQFF.

This clonotype was counted once. The genes are TRBV5-1 and TRBJ2-2; D is undetermined. Germline loops: CDR1 SGHRS, CDR2 YFSETQ. The CDR3 totals 16 residues. V gave up 0 bases and J gave up 0 bases, with 9 bases separating them. The CDR3 is CASSLEAGPNTGELFF. CDR3 coding DNA: TGCGCCAGCAGCTTGGAGGCAGGCCCGAACACCGGGGAGCTGTTTTTT.

This chain connects TRBV10-2 to TRBJ2-5, with a possible D match to TRBD2 (6 bases). The end of the DNA fits TRBJ2-1 better, so the J call may be wrong. The length of the CDR3 is 15 residues. Germline loops: CDR1 WSHSY, CDR2 SAAADI. The CDR3, as DNA: TGCGCCAGCAGTCCCGGGACTGGCCTGTGGAATGAGCAGTTCTTC. Residues: CASSPGTGLWNEQFF.

This sequence joins TRBV20-1 and TRBJ2-4; TRBD2 aligns across 13 bases. The CDR3 runs 19 residues. CDR1 DFQATT and CDR2 SNEGSKA come from the germline V gene (reference sequence). Losses at the gene ends were 0 bases for V and 6 bases for J; bases not matched to a gene: 14. In DNA, the CDR3 is TGCAGTGCTAGAGATGTTACCGGGACTAGCGGGGATGTTTCAAACATTCAGTACTTC. Protein product: CSARDVTGTSGDVSNIQYF.

The gene calls are TRBV10-3 and TRBJ2-5, with 10 bases fitting TRBD2. The junction had 7 bases not matched to a gene; V was cut back by 1 base and J by 5 bases. The CDR3 contains 16 residues. From germline, CDR1 is ENHRY and CDR2 SYGVKD. Here the CDR3 reads CAISEWASGSGETQYF. The CDR3 coding sequence is TGTGCCATCAGTGAGTGGGCTAGCGGGAGTGGGGAGACCCAGTACTTC.

The V call is TRBV7-9, the J call TRBJ2-1, with a weak D call TRBD2 (5 bases). V was pared by 7 bases and J by 10 bases, with 14 bases between. The germline gives CDR1 SEHNR, CDR2 FQNEAQ (reference sequence). This CDR3 region has 12 residues. Here the CDR3 reads CASTQEGYEQFF. The CDR3 DNA sequence: TGTGCCAGCACCCAAGAGGGCTACGAGCAGTTCTTC. The whole variable domain, remainder taken from reference TRBV7-9 and TRBJ2-1, is DTGVSQNPRHKITKRGQNVTFRCDPISEHNRLYWYRQTLGQGPEFLTYFQNEAQLEKSRLLSDRFSAERPKGSFSTLEIQRTEQGDSAMYLCASTQEGYEQFFGPGTRLTVL.

This CDR3 reads CASSGLLAGASEQFF. As DNA, the CDR3 is TGTGCCAGCAGTGGATTACTAGCGGGAGCTAGTGAGCAGTTCTTC. The chain employs TRBV6-2 or TRBV6-3 and TRBJ2-1; 11 bases match TRBD2. Germline trimming cut 5 bases from V and 9 bases from J; bases unmatched to any gene: 9. CDR1 and CDR2 from the germline V gene are MNHEY and SVGEGT. The CDR3 loop spans 15 amino acids.

The rearrangement links TRBV12-3 or TRBV12-4 to TRBJ2-7, with D possibly TRBD2 on 5 matching bases. The CDR3 consists of 12 residues. Trimming pared 7 bases from V and 5 bases from J, leaving 12 bases between. CDR3 sequence (DNA): TGTGCCAGCACCAAGGACTTTAACGAGCAGTACTTC. As protein: CASTKDFNEQYF.

The chain recombines TRBV6-5 with TRBJ2-3, with D hard to call. This CDR3 is built from 14 residues. V lost 6 bases and J 6 bases, leaving 16 bases between the germline ends. Per germline, CDR1 MNHEY and CDR2 SVGAGI. The CDR3 reads CASSFSNLVDTQYF. The CDR3 DNA follows: TGTGCCAGCAGCTTTTCAAACTTAGTGGATACGCAGTATTTT.

The chain joins TRBV12-3 or TRBV12-4 to TRBJ1-4, with 7 bases that match TRBD1. The J segment lost 7 bases and the V segment lost 5 bases, leaving 7 bases of the junction unmatched. The CDR3 runs to 14 residues. This CDR3 reads CASSGDSMVEKLFF. The CDR3 DNA is TGTGCCAGCAGTGGGGACAGCATGGTTGAAAAACTGTTTTTT.

Only one count was recorded for this clonotype. V is TRBV20-1 and J is TRBJ2-7; the D gene is possibly TRBD1 (6 bases). This CDR3 contains 16 residues. V dropped 1 base and J dropped 3 bases, with 19 bases sitting between them. CDR1 is DFQATT, CDR2 SNEGSKA, per germline (reference sequence). The CDR3, as DNA: TGCAGTGCTAGAGGACAGGATAACCTCGGAAACTACGAGCAGTACTTC. Encoded protein: CSARGQDNLGNYEQYF.

The chain carries TRBV7-2 and TRBJ1-2; D is ambiguous. Germline V lookup: CDR1 SGHTA, CDR2 FQGNSA. This CDR3 has 12 residues. V was cut by 5 bases and J by 7 bases, with 11 bases left in between. The CDR3 loop is CASSHLGSGYTF. CDR3 coding DNA: TGTGCCAGCAGCCATCTTGGGTCTGGCTACACCTTC.

The chain uses TRBV24-1 and TRBJ2-5, with 9 bases fitting TRBD1. Per the germline V gene, CDR1 is KGHDR and CDR2 is SFDVKD. This CDR3 contains 13 residues. V was pared by 9 bases and J by 4 bases, with 5 bases of the junction left unmatched. The CDR3 DNA is TGTGCCACCCGGGGGACAGGGTCAGAGACCCAGTACTTC. Translated, it gives CATRGTGSETQYF.

This clonotype was detected only a few times. J is TRBJ2-3 and V is TRBV14; D is possibly TRBD1 or TRBD2 (6 bases each). V shed 1 base and J shed 2 bases, with 13 bases lying between them. The germline gives CDR1 SGHDN, CDR2 FVKESK. The CDR3 has 16 residues. CDR3 loop: CASSQVVSGATDTQYF. DNA of the CDR3: TGTGCCAGCAGCCAAGTTGTGTCGGGGGCCACAGATACGCAGTATTTT. Full variable domain (missing parts from reference TRBV14 and TRBJ2-3): EAGVTQFPSHSVIEKGQTVTLRCDPISGHDNLYWYRRVMGKEIKFLLHFVKESKQDESGMPNNRFLAERTGGTYSTLKVQPAELEDSGVYFCASSQVVSGATDTQYFGPGTRLTVL.

The chain combines TRBV18 with TRBJ2-7; tentatively, D is TRBD1 (7 bases). Germline loops: CDR1 KGHSH, CDR2 LQKENI. CDR3 length: 14 residues. The germline V and J ends were trimmed by 6 bases and 6 bases, with 18 bases remaining between them. CDR3 DNA sequence: TGTGCCAGCTCGACAGGGCCGGGGGAATCCGAGCAGTACTTC. Its protein is CASSTGPGESEQYF.

This clonotype was observed a handful of times. The V and J genes are TRBV7-2 and TRBJ1-2; D is ambiguous. This CDR3 has 15 residues. Germline V gives CDR1 SGHTA, CDR2 FQGNSA. Trimming removed 4 bases at V and 5 bases at J, with 17 bases between. CDR3: CASSSNRGRIYGYTF. The CDR3 DNA follows: TGTGCCAGCAGCTCAAACCGAGGACGGATATATGGCTACACCTTC.

In this sample, this clonotype turned up once. The chain links TRBV28 to TRBJ2-7; 11 nucleotides agree with TRBD1. V gave up 7 bases and J gave up 4 bases; unmatched junction bases: 9. The CDR3 covers 15 residues. In germline, CDR1 is MDHEN, CDR2 SYDVKM. The CDR3 nucleotides are TGTGCCAGCACCTCCCCCGGGACAGGGGGTTACGAGCAGTACTTC. Protein sequence: CASTSPGTGGYEQYF. Filled out from reference TRBV28 and TRBJ2-7, the complete variable domain reads DVKVTQSSRYLVKRTGEKVFLECVQDMDHENMFWYRQDPGLGLRLIYFSYDVKMKEKGDIPEGYSVSREKKERFSLILESASTNQTSMYLCASTSPGTGGYEQYFGPGTRLTVT.